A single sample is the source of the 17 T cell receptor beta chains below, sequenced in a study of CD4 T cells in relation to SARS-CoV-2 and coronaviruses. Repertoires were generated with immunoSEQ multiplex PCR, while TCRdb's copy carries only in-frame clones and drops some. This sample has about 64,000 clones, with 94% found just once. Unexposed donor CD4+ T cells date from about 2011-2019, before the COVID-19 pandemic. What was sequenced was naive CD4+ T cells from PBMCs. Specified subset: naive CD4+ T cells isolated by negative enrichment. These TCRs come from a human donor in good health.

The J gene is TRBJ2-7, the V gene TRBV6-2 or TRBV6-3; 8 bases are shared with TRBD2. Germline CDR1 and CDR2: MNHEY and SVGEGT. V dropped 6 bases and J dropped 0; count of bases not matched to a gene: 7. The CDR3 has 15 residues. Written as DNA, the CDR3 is TGTGCCAGCAGCACCCTAGCGGGTGCCTCCTACGAGCAGTACTTC. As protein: CASSTLAGASYEQYF.

The CDR3 loop is CSGVRDSENYGYTF. CDR3 nucleotide sequence: TGCAGCGGGGTCCGGGACAGCGAAAACTATGGCTACACCTTC. The chain links TRBV29-1 to TRBJ1-2; 7 nucleotides align to TRBD1. The trim removed 7 bases at V and 2 bases at J, leaving 10 bases unmatched. The CDR3 totals 14 residues. CDR1 and CDR2 from the germline V gene are SQVTM and ANQGSEA.

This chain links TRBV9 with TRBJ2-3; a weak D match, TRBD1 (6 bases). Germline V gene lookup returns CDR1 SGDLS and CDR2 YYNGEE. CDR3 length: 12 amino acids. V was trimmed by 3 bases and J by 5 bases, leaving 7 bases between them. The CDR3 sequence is CASSAQGDTQYF. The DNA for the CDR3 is TGTGCCAGCAGCGCACAGGGAGATACGCAGTATTTT.

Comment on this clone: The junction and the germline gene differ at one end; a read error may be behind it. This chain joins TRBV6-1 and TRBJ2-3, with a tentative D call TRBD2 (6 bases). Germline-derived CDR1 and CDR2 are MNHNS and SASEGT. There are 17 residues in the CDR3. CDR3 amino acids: CASREVFWGTSTDTQYF. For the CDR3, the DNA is TGTGCCAGCAGGGAAGTGTTTTGGGGGACTAGCACAGATACGCAGTATTTT.

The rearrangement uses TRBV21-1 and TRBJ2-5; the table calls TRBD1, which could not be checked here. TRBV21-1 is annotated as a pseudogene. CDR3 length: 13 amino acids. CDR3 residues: CASREQGVQTQYF. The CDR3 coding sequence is TGTGCCAGCAGGGAACAGGGAGTACAGACCCAGTACTTC.

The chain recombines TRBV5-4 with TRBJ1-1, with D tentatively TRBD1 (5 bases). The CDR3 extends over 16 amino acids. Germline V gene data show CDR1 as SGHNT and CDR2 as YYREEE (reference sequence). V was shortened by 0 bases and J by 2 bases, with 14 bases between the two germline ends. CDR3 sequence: CASSLAGGGLNTEAFF. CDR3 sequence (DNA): TGTGCCAGCAGCTTGGCGGGGGGGGGTTTAAACACTGAAGCTTTCTTT.

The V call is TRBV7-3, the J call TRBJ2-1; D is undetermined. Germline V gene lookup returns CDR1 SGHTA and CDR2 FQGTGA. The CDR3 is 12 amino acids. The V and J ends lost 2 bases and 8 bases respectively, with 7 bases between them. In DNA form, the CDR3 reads TGTGCCAGCAGCTTATTGGGTTATGAGCAGTTCTTC. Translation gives CASSLLGYEQFF.

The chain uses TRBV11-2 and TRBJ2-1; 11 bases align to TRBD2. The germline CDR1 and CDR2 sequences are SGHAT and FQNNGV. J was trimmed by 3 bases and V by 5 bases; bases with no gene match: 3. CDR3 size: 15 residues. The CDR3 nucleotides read TGTGCCAGCAGCCTCGGACTAGCGGGCTACAATGAGCAGTTCTTC. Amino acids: CASSLGLAGYNEQFF.

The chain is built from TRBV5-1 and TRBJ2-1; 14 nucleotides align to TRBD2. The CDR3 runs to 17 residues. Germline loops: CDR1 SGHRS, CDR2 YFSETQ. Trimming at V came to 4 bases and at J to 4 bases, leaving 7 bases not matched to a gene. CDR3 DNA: TGCGCCAGCAGCATGGGACTAGCGGGAGTTCCGTACAATGAGCAGTTCTTC. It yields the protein CASSMGLAGVPYNEQFF.

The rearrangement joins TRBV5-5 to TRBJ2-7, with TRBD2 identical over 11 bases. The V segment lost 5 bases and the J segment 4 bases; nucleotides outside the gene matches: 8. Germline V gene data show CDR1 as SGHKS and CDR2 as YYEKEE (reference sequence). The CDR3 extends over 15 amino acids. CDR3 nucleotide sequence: TGTGCCAGCAGACTCACTAGCGGGAGTCATTACGAGCAGTACTTC. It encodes CASRLTSGSHYEQYF.

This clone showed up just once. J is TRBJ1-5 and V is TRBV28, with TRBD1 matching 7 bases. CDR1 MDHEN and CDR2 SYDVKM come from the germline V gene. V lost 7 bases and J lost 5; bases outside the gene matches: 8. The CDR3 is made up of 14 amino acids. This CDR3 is CASTPGQPYQPQHF. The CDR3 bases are TGTGCCAGCACCCCGGGACAGCCCTATCAGCCCCAGCATTTT.

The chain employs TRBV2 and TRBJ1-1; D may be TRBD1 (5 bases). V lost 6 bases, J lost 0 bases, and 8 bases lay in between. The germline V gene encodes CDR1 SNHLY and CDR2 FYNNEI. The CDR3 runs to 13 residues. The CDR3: CASRSTVNTEAFF. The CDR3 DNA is TGTGCCAGCAGATCGACAGTGAACACTGAAGCTTTCTTT.

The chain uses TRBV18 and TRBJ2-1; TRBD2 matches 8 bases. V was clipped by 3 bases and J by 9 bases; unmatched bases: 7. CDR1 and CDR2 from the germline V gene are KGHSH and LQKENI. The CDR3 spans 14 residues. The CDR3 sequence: CASSPAAGGPEQFF. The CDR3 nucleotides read TGTGCCAGCTCACCCGCGGCGGGGGGCCCTGAGCAGTTCTTC. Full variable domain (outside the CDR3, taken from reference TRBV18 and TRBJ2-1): NAGVMQNPRHLVRRRGQEARLRCSPMKGHSHVYWYRQLPEEGLKFMVYLQKENIIDESGMPKERFSAEFPKEGPSILRIQQVVRGDSAAYFCASSPAAGGPEQFFGPGTRLTVL.

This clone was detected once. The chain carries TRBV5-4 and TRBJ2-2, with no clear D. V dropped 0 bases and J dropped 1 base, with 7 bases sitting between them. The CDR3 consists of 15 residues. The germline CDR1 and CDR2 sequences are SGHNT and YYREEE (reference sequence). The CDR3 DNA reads TGTGCCAGCAGCTTGGTGGGCAAGAACACCGGGGAGCTGTTTTTT. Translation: CASSLVGKNTGELFF.

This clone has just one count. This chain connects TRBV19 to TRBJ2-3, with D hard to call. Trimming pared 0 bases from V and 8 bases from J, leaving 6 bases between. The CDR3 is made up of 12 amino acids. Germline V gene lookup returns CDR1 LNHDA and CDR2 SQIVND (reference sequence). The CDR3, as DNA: TGTGCCAGTAGTATAGATTCGGGTACGCAGTATTTT. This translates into CASSIDSGTQYF.

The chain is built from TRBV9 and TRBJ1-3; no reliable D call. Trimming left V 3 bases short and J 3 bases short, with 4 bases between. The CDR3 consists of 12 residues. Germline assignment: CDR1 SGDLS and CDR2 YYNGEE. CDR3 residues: CASSANGNTIYF. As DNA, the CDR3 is TGTGCCAGCAGCGCAAATGGAAACACCATATATTTT.

The CDR3 is CASSQVVLGEGQPQHF. CDR3 coding DNA: TGTGCCAGCAGCCAAGTAGTCTTAGGGGAGGGTCAGCCCCAGCATTTT. This chain links TRBV4-2 with TRBJ1-5, with a possible D match to TRBD1 (5 bases). Germline lookup yields CDR1 LGHNA and CDR2 YNFKEQ. Between the trimmed V and J ends, which lost 1 base and 6 bases, there was a span of 16 bases. The CDR3 consists of 16 residues.